These T cell receptor beta chains were read from a single sample in a study of blood T cell repertoires in COVID-19. Libraries were prepared by immunoSEQ multiplex PCR; TCRdb keeps only in-frame clonotypes and omits some of them. The repertoire consists of roughly 410,000 clones, with 70% to 90% occurring once and the leading ten covering 2.3%. Sequenced input: peripheral blood. These receptors were collected from a woman aged 60 to 75 with COVID-19, enrolled during active disease. CDR3s include the opening cysteine and the closing phenylalanine or tryptophan. The order of the fields is clone size, D gene, J gene, V gene, CDR3 protein, CDR3 DNA. A D gene is named only where the DNA matches it firmly. Clone sizes are given selectively: once, few, many, or a class where the clone is expanded.

clone size: -; D gene: TRBD2; J gene: TRBJ2-3; V gene: TRBV5-1; CDR3 protein: CASSLSSGSTDTQYF; CDR3 DNA: TGCGCCAGCAGCTTGAGTAGCGGGAGCACAGATACGCAGTATTTT
clone size: -; D gene: -; J gene: TRBJ1-6; V gene: TRBV28; CDR3 protein: CASIYGAGPDSPLHF; CDR3 DNA: TGTGCCAGCATCTATGGGGCAGGCCCAGATTCACCCCTCCACTTT
clone size: -; D gene: TRBD1; J gene: TRBJ1-5; V gene: TRBV19; CDR3 protein: CASSNPISTGVRSNQPQHF; CDR3 DNA: TGTGCCAGTAGTAACCCTATCTCGACAGGGGTTAGGAGCAATCAGCCCCAGCATTTT
clone size: -; D gene: -; J gene: TRBJ2-5; V gene: TRBV6-6; CDR3 protein: CASSPIQRETQYF; CDR3 DNA: TGTGCCAGCAGTCCCATTCAGCGAGAGACCCAGTACTTC
clone size: -; D gene: -; J gene: TRBJ1-5; V gene: TRBV9; CDR3 protein: CASSVMDSPNQPQHF; CDR3 DNA: TGTGCCAGCAGCGTAATGGACAGCCCAAATCAGCCCCAGCATTTT
clone size: once; D gene: TRBD1; J gene: TRBJ2-4; V gene: TRBV15; CDR3 protein: CATSSLTGIAKNIQYF; CDR3 DNA: TGTGCCACCAGCAGCCTGACAGGGATAGCCAAAAACATTCAGTACTTC
clone size: -; D gene: -; J gene: TRBJ1-5; V gene: TRBV5-4; CDR3 protein: CASSLQGNQPQHF; CDR3 DNA: TGTGCCAGCAGCTTACAGGGAAATCAGCCCCAGCATTTT
clone size: -; D gene: -; J gene: TRBJ2-1; V gene: TRBV2; CDR3 protein: CASLPGPYNEQFF; CDR3 DNA: TGTGCCAGCCTACCAGGTCCCTACAATGAGCAGTTCTTC
clone size: -; D gene: TRBD2; J gene: TRBJ2-3; V gene: TRBV5-1; CDR3 protein: CASSPGVRGGTTDTQYF; CDR3 DNA: TGCGCCAGCAGCCCGGGGGTACGGGGGGGCACCACAGATACGCAGTATTTT
clone size: -; D gene: TRBD1; J gene: TRBJ1-4; V gene: TRBV6-2/TRBV6-3; CDR3 protein: CASSYPAGGGEKLFF; CDR3 DNA: TGTGCCAGCAGTTACCCCGCAGGGGGAGGCGAAAAACTGTTTTTT